A selection of T cell receptor beta chains follows, all from one sample in a study of blood T cell repertoires in COVID-19. Sequenced by immunoSEQ multiplex PCR; TCRdb stores in-frame clones only, minus some. The data show approximately 400,000 clones, about 91% seen once. The sample was peripheral blood. Source of these receptors: a woman aged 50 to 60 with COVID-19, enrolled during active disease. Each CDR3 is given with its conserved first and last residue. D genes are given only for firm matches. Some rows mark clone size as missing; the rest say once, few, many or name a class of expanded clone.

NA | TRBJ1-3 | TRBV6-5 | 13 | NA | TGTGCCAGCAGTTACTCCCGGGGAAACACCATATATTTT | CASSYSRGNTIYF
once | TRBJ1-3 | TRBV28 | 16 | NA | TGTGCCAGCATCAATGGGGGAGGGTACTCTGGAAACACCATATATTTT | CASINGGGYSGNTIYF
NA | TRBJ1-1 | TRBV29-1 | 13 | NA | TGCAGCGTCCGACCGGACACGAACACTGAAGCTTTCTTT | CSVRPDTNTEAFF
NA | TRBJ2-1 | TRBV6-6 | 14 | NA | TGTGCCAGCAGCGGTAACCCCCAAGGGGATGAGCAGTTCTTC | CASSGNPQGDEQFF
NA | TRBJ2-1 | TRBV30 | 15 | NA | TGTGCGTCGGGACACCCTAGTAAGCCCTACAATGAGCAGTTCTTC | CASGHPSKPYNEQFF
NA | TRBJ1-4 | TRBV15 | 16 | NA | TGTGCCACCAGCAGAGATATCGCCGGCGGGGATGAAAAACTGTTTTTT | CATSRDIAGGDEKLFF
NA | TRBJ1-1 | TRBV10-3 | 18 | TRBD1 | TGTGCCATCAGCGAGGGGGGGGACAGGGGCTTCATGAACACTGAAGCTTTCTTT | CAISEGGDRGFMNTEAFF
NA | TRBJ1-5 | TRBV4-2 | 14 | NA | TGTGCCAGCAGCCAATTTAGAGGCAATCAGCCCCAGCATTTT | CASSQFRGNQPQHF
NA | TRBJ1-4 | TRBV5-5 | 16 | NA | TGTGCCAGCAGCCCTGAGGACAGCGTGGCCAATGAAAAACTGTTTTTT | CASSPEDSVANEKLFF
NA | TRBJ1-5 | TRBV19 | 15 | NA | TGTGCCAGTAGGGCGACAGCGAGAAACAATCAGCCCCAGCATTTT | CASRATARNNQPQHF
NA | TRBJ2-3 | TRBV5-1 | 13 | NA | TGCGCCAGCGCTCCGGGGGAGACAGATACGCAGTATTTT | CASAPGETDTQYF
once | TRBJ1-1 | TRBV10-3 | 15 | TRBD1 | TGTGCCATCAGTACCGACAGGGCCAGGGCCACTGAAGCTTTCTTT | CAISTDRARATEAFF
NA | TRBJ1-5 | TRBV19 | 14 | NA | TGTGCCAGTAGTGTGACAGCTGGCAATCAGCCCCAGCATTTT | CASSVTAGNQPQHF
NA | TRBJ1-2 | TRBV15 | 15 | NA | TGTGCCACCAGCAGAGAACGGCCGGAGGGCTATGGCTACACCTTC | CATSRERPEGYGYTF
NA | TRBJ1-4 | TRBV7-7 | 13 | NA | TGTGCCAGCAGCCTGCGACCACAGGGTGAGCTGTTTTTT | CASSLRPQGELFF
NA | TRBJ2-3 | TRBV9 | 16 | NA | TGTGCCAGCAGCGTAGGCGGCGGGGCTAGCACAGATACGCAGTATTTT | CASSVGGGASTDTQYF
NA | TRBJ2-2 | TRBV7-9 | 15 | NA | TGTGCCAGCGGGCTGCCGCAGGGGTTTCCCGGGGAGCTGTTTTTT | CASGLPQGFPGELFF
once | TRBJ1-2 | TRBV4-1 | 15 | NA | TGCGCCAGCAGCCAAAAGACAGGCCCTAACTATGGCTACACCTTC | CASSQKTGPNYGYTF
NA | TRBJ1-5 | TRBV6-6 | 14 | NA | TGTGCCAGCAGTACGACAGGTTCTAATCAGCCCCAGCATTTT | CASSTTGSNQPQHF
NA | TRBJ1-2 | TRBV6-6 | 13 | TRBD1 | TGTGCCAGCAGTTCGGACAGGGAAGGCGGCTACACCTTC | CASSSDREGGYTF
NA | TRBJ2-3 | TRBV3-1/TRBV3-2 | 13 | TRBD1 | TGTGCCAGCAGCACTGGGACAGGGGCTACGCAGTATTTT | CASSTGTGATQYF
NA | TRBJ1-1 | TRBV5-1 | 13 | NA | TGCGCCAGCAGCTTGACAGGGAGCGCTGAAGCTTTCTTT | CASSLTGSAEAFF
NA | TRBJ2-3 | TRBV6-4 | 14 | TRBD2 | TGTGCCAGCAGTGATGCTAGCGGGGCAGATACGCAGTATTTT | CASSDASGADTQYF
NA | TRBJ2-5 | TRBV5-4 | 15 | NA | TGTGCCAGCAGCCCTCGGACACAGGGCGGAGAGACCCAGTACTTC | CASSPRTQGGETQYF
NA | TRBJ2-3 | TRBV3-1/TRBV3-2 | 17 | TRBD2 | TGTGCCAGCAGCCAAGTACGAAGCGGGGGGGCCGGGGATACGCAGTATTTT | CASSQVRSGGAGDTQYF
NA | TRBJ1-4 | TRBV7-6 | 16 | NA | TGTGCCAGCAGCCCTCGGGCTGGGGGCGTTAATGAAAAACTGTTTTTT | CASSPRAGGVNEKLFF
NA | TRBJ2-1 | TRBV4-1 | 16 | TRBD1 | TGCGCCAGCAGCCAAGAGGCAGGGGGATCGTACAATGAGCAGTTCTTC | CASSQEAGGSYNEQFF
NA | TRBJ2-7 | TRBV7-8 | 13 | NA | TGTGCCAGCAGCTTAGCGTCCTCGGTGTGGCAGTACTTC | CASSLASSVWQYF
NA | TRBJ1-2 | TRBV7-9 | 14 | NA | TGTGCCAGCAGCTCCCACTCGCCCCTCTATGGCTACACCTTC | CASSSHSPLYGYTF
NA | TRBJ2-7 | TRBV5-1 | 12 | TRBD2 | TGCGCCAGCAGCCGGGAGGGAGTCGAGCAGTACTTC | CASSREGVEQYF
NA | TRBJ1-1 | TRBV29-1 | 16 | TRBD1 | TGCAGCGTGGGGCCCCATAGGACAGGGTCGAGCACTGAAGCTTTCTTT | CSVGPHRTGSSTEAFF
NA | TRBJ1-2 | TRBV5-5 | 14 | NA | TGTGCCTCAGGCTTCCAGACAGCTTCCTATGGCTACACCTTC | CASGFQTASYGYTF
few | TRBJ1-2 | TRBV5-6 | 16 | NA | TGTGCCAGCAGCTCGCGGGGCGGGGCTCGATCCTATGGCTACACCTTC | CASSSRGGARSYGYTF
NA | TRBJ1-2 | TRBV30 | 16 | TRBD1 | TGTGCCTGGAGTGTAGGGTCAGGGGGCCTCTTCTATGGCTACACCTTC | CAWSVGSGGLFYGYTF
NA | TRBJ2-7 | TRBV6-1 | 13 | TRBD1 | TGTGCCAGCAGTGAAGGGACAGGGGCCGAGCAGTACTTC | CASSEGTGAEQYF
once | TRBJ1-1 | TRBV5-6 | 14 | TRBD1 | TGTGCCAGCAGCGTGACAGGGATTTGGACTGAAGCTTTCTTT | CASSVTGIWTEAFF
NA | TRBJ1-1 | TRBV9 | 13 | TRBD1 | TGTGCCAGCAGCCCTGGACAGGGCACTGAAGCTTTCTTT | CASSPGQGTEAFF
NA | TRBJ2-7 | TRBV5-1 | 18 | NA | TGCGCCAGCAGCTTGGCCGAGGGCTTGATCGGGGGTCGCTACGAGCAGTACTTC | CASSLAEGLIGGRYEQYF
NA | TRBJ2-5 | TRBV10-3 | 13 | NA | TGTGCCATCTCCCGACAGGACCAAGAGACCCAGTACTTC | CAISRQDQETQYF
NA | TRBJ2-4 | TRBV6-6 | 15 | TRBD2 | TGTGCCAGCAGTTACATAGCGGGGAATTCAAACATTCAGTACTTC | CASSYIAGNSNIQYF
NA | TRBJ1-1 | TRBV9 | 18 | TRBD1 | TGTGCCAGCAGCCCCACTGGGGGGACAGGGGGCTTCAACACTGAAGCTTTCTTT | CASSPTGGTGGFNTEAFF
NA | TRBJ1-2 | TRBV2 | 14 | TRBD1 | TGTGCCAGCAGTGGCAGACAGGGGAACTATGGCTACACCTTC | CASSGRQGNYGYTF
NA | TRBJ2-2 | TRBV7-2 | 15 | TRBD2 | TGTGCCAGCAGCCCTAGCGGGGGGCCTTTTGGGGAGCTGTTTTTT | CASSPSGGPFGELFF
once | TRBJ2-3 | TRBV7-3 | 14 | TRBD2 | TGTGCCAGCAGCCTCAGCGGGGGGACAGATACGCAGTATTTT | CASSLSGGTDTQYF
once | TRBJ2-1 | TRBV11-3 | 16 | NA | TGTGCCAGCAGCTCACGGGGGTTCAGCTCCTACAATGAGCAGTTCTTC | CASSSRGFSSYNEQFF
NA | TRBJ1-4 | TRBV15 | 15 | NA | TGTGCCACCAGCAGAGAGGGAGCAACTAATGAAAAACTGTTTTTT | CATSREGATNEKLFF
NA | TRBJ2-2 | TRBV7-9 | 16 | TRBD2 | TGTGCCAGCAGTCGTACTAGCGGGGGATACACCGGGGAGCTGTTTTTT | CASSRTSGGYTGELFF
NA | TRBJ1-1 | TRBV11-3 | 13 | TRBD1 | TGTGCCAGCAGTGGACAGGGGGCGGCTGAAGCTTTCTTT | CASSGQGAAEAFF
once | TRBJ1-2 | TRBV3-1/TRBV3-2 | 15 | TRBD1 | TGTGCCAGCAGCCAAGGGGGACAGGTCCCCTATGGCTACACCTTC | CASSQGGQVPYGYTF
NA | TRBJ2-5 | TRBV24-1 | 13 | NA | TGTGCCACCAGCCAAGCAATCTCGGAGACCCAGTACTTC | CATSQAISETQYF
NA | TRBJ1-2 | TRBV2 | 14 | TRBD1 | TGTGCCAGCAGTCAAACGTCAGGGGGGTATGGCTACACCTTC | CASSQTSGGYGYTF
NA | TRBJ1-2 | TRBV7-8 | 15 | NA | TGTGCCAGCAGCTTTGGACAGACGCCAGGGGAAGGCTACACCTTC | CASSFGQTPGEGYTF
NA | TRBJ2-1 | TRBV27 | 13 | NA | TGTGCCAGCAGTTTAACCAGGGCCAATGAGCAGTTCTTC | CASSLTRANEQFF